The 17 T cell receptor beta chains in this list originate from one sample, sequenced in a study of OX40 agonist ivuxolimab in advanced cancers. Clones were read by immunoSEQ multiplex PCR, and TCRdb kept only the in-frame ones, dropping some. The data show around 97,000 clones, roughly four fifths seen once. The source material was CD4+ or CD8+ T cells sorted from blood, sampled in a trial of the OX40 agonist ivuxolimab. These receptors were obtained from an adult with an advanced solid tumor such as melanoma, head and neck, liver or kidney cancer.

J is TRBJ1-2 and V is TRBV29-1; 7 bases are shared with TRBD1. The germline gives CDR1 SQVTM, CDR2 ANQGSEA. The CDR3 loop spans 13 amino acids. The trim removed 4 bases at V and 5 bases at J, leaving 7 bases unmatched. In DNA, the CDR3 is TGCAGCGTTGTGCCCCGGGACAGTTATGGCTACACCTTC. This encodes CSVVPRDSYGYTF.

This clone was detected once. The CDR3 here is CAWSVRQGAGSTGYTF. The CDR3 DNA follows: TGTGCCTGGAGTGTCCGACAGGGGGCCGGTTCTACGGGCTACACCTTC. V gene TRBV30 combines with J gene TRBJ1-2, with 10 bases identical to TRBD1. J gave up 8 bases and V 0 bases, and 12 bases lay outside the gene matches. Germline V gene lookup returns CDR1 GTSNPN and CDR2 SVGIG (reference sequence). The CDR3 contains 16 residues.

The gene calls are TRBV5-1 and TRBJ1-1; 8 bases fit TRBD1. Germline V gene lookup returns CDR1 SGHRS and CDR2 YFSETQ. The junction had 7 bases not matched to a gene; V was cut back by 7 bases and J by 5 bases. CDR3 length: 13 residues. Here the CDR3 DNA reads TGCGCCAGCGACCTGACAGGGGAGACTGAAGCTTTCTTT. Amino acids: CASDLTGETEAFF.

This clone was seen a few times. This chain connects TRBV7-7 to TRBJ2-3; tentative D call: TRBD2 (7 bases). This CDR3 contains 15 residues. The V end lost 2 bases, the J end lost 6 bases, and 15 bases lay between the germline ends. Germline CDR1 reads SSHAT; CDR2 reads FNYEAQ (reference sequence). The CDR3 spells CASSLTTGGRDTQYF. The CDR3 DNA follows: TGTGCCAGCAGCTTAACGACGGGGGGCCGGGATACGCAGTATTTT. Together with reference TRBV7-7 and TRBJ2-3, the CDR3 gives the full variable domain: GAGVSQSPRYKVTKRGQDVTLRCDPISSHATLYWYQQALGQGPEFLTYFNYEAQPDKSGLPSDRFSAERPEGSISTLTIQRTEQRDSAMYRCASSLTTGGRDTQYFGPGTRLTVL.

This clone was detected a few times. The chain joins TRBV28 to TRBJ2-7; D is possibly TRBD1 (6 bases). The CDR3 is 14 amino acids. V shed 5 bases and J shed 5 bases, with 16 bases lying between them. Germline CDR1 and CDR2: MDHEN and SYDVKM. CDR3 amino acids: CASSVNYRVHEQYF. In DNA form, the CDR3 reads TGTGCCAGCAGTGTGAATTACAGGGTCCACGAGCAGTACTTC.

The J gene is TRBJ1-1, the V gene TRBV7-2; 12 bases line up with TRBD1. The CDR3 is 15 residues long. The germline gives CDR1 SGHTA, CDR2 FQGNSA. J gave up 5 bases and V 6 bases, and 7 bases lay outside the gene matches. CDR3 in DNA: TGTGCCAGCAGGGGGACAGGGGGCGCGTTTACTGAAGCTTTCTTT. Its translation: CASRGTGGAFTEAFF. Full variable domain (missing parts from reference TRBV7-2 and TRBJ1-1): GAGVSQSPSNKVTEKGKDVELRCDPISGHTALYWYRQSLGQGLEFLIYFQGNSAPDKSGLPSDRFSAERTGGSVSTLTIQRTQQEDSAVYLCASRGTGGAFTEAFFGQGTRLTVV.

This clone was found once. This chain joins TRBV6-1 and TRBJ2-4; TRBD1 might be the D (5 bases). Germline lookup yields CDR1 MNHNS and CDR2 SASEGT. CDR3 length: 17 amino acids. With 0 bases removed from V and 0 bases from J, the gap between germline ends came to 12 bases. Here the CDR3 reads CASSEASQGIAKNIQYF. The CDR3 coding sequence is TGTGCCAGCAGTGAAGCTAGCCAGGGCATAGCCAAAAACATTCAGTACTTC.

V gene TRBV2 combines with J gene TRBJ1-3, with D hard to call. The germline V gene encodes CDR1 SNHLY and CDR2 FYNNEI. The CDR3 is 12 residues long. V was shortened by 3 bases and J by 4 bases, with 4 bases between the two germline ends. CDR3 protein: CASSEGGNTIYF. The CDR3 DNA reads TGTGCCAGCAGTGAGGGAGGAAACACCATATATTTT.

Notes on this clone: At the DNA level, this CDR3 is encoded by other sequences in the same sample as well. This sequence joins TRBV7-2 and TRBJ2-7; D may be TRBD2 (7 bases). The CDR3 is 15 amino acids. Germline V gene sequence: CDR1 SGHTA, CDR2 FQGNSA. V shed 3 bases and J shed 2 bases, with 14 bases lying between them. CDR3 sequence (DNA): TGTGCCAGCAGCTTGGGGGGGCAGGGGACCTACGAGCAGTACTTC. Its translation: CASSLGGQGTYEQYF.

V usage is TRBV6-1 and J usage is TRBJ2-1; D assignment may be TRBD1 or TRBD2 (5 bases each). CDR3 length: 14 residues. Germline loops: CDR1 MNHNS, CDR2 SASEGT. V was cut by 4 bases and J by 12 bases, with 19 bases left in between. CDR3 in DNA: TGTGCCAGCAGTGTCCTAAGGGACGCCCCTGGGCAGTTCTTC. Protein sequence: CASSVLRDAPGQFF.

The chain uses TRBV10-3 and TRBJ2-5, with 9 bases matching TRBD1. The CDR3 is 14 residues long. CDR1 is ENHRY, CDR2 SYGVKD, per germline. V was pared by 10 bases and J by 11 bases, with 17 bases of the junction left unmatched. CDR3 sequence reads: CANSPGQGFAEQYF. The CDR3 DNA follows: TGTGCCAACTCCCCGGGACAGGGTTTCGCGGAGCAGTACTTC.

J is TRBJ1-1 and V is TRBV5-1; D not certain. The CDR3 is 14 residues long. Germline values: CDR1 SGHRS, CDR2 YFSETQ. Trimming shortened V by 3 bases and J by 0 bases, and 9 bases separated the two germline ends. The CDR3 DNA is TGCGCCAGCAGCTCTAGTAACATGAACACTGAAGCTTTCTTT. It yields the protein CASSSSNMNTEAFF.

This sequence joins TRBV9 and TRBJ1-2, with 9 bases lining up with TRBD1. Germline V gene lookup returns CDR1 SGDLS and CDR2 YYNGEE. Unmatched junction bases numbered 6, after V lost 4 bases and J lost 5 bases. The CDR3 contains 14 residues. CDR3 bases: TGTGCCAGCAGCTCGAGACAGGGGGTTTATGGCTACACCTTC. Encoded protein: CASSSRQGVYGYTF. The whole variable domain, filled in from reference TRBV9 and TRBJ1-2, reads DSGVTQTPKHLITATGQRVTLRCSPRSGDLSVYWYQQSLDQGLQFLIQYYNGEERAKGNILERFSAQQFPDLHSELNLSSLELGDSALYFCASSSRQGVYGYTFGSGTRLTVV.

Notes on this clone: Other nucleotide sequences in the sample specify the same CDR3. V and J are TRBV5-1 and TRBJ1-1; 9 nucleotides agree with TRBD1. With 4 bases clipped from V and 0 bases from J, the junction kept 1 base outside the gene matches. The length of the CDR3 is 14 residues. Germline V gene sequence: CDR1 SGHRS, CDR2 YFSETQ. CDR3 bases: TGCGCCAGCAGCGGACAGGGGATGAACACTGAAGCTTTCTTT. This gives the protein CASSGQGMNTEAFF.

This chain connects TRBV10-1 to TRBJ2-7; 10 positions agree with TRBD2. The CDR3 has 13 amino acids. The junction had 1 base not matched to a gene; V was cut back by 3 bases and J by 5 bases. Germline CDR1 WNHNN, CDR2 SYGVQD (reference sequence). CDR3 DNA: TGCGCCAGCAGTGAAGCGGGAGGGGACGAGCAGTACTTC. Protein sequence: CASSEAGGDEQYF.

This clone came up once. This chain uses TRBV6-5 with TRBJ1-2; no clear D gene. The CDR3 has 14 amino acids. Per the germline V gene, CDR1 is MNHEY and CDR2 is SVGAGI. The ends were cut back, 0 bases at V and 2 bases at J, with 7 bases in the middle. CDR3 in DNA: TGTGCCAGCAGTTACTCGGCACAGAACTATGGCTACACCTTC. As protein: CASSYSAQNYGYTF.

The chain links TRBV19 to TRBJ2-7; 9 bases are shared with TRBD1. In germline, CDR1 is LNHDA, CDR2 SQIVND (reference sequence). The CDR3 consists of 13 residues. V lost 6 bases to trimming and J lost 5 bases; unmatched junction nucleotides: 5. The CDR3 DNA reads TGTGCCAGTAGCCAGGGACAGGGCCACGAGCAGTACTTC. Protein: CASSQGQGHEQYF. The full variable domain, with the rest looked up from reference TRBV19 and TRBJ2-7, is DGGITQSPKYLFRKEGQNVTLSCEQNLNHDAMYWYRQDPGQGLRLIYYSQIVNDFQKGDIAEGYSVSREKKESFPLTVTSAQKNPTAFYLCASSQGQGHEQYFGPGTRLTVT.